This T cell receptor (beta chain) was sequenced during a study of blood T cells in healthy people across ages. A sample-barcoded 5' primer and a J-beta primer mix were used in a second PCR of roughly 7 to 11 cycles. With 12 random nucleotides, a template-switch adaptor tagged each individual cDNA molecule. In TCRdb, the 5' RACE reads were re-called with MiXCR into one record per CDR3 protein. The data contain about 970,000 distinct CDR3 sequences, roughly 51% of them singletons. In its sample, this clonotype was seen once. Its antigen remains unidentified. Every sample yielded at least 6.5 million isolated PBMCs. The study, taken as a whole, reports: Unsorted PBMCs blocked a conclusive comparison of naive and antigen-experienced cells. Significant beta diversity loss was already apparent by age approximately 40, declining roughly linearly.

The sequence was obtained from a woman aged 60-75 years in good health. Sequencing used blood.

The CDR3 reads CASSSKSLGVNEQFF. CDR3 DNA sequence: TGTGCCAGCAGTTCTAAGTCGTTAGGGGTCAATGAGCAGTTCTTC. This chain links TRBV27 with TRBJ2-1; TRBD1 might be the D (5 bases). The CDR3 is 15 amino acids. V shed 4 bases and J shed 6 bases, with 16 bases lying between them. CDR1 and CDR2 from the germline V gene are MNHEY and SMNVEV (reference sequence).